This TCR beta chain was sequenced for a study of T cells in Graves' hyperthyroidism and ophthalmopathy. RNA transcripts were the template for amplifying TCR beta CDR3 regions. HTBI primers were the set used in a first-round RT-PCR of the TCR CDR3. TCRdb recomputed calls from the multiplex PCR reads with MiXCR, one row per CDR3 protein. The data contain hundreds of thousands of distinct CDR3 sequences, roughly 46% of them singletons. This clonotype was recorded a few times. Germline V gives CDR1 DFQATT, CDR2 SNEGSKA (reference sequence). Trimming took 1 base from V and 5 from J; bases not matched to a gene: 9. CDR3 length equals 15 residues.

The sample comprised peripheral blood or thyroid tissue (not recorded which). V and J are TRBV20-1 and TRBJ2-7; 9 bases align to TRBD2. The origin of this receptor is an adult man with Graves' disease, either hyperthyroidism or ophthalmopathy (not recorded which). DNA for the CDR3: TGCAGTGCTAGAGTCGGGACTAGCCTCGGCGACGAGCAGTACTTC. Its translation is CSARVGTSLGDEQYF.